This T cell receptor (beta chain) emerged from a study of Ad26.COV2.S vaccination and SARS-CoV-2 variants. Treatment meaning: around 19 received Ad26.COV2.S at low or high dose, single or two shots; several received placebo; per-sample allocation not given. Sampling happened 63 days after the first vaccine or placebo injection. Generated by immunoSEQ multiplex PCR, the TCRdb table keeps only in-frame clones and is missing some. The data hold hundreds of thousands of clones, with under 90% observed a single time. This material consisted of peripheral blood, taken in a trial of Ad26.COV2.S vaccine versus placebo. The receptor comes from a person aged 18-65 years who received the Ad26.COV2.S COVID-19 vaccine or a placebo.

The CDR3 here is CSVAGLAQLSEQFF. CDR3 nucleotide sequence: TGCAGCGTTGCGGGACTAGCTCAGTTGAGTGAGCAGTTCTTC. The chain combines TRBV29-1 with TRBJ2-1; 9 nucleotides line up with TRBD2. The V gene's germline CDR1 is SQVTM and CDR2 ANQGSEA. CDR3 length equals 14 residues. The ends lost 4 bases at V and 9 bases at J; junction bases unmatched: 10.